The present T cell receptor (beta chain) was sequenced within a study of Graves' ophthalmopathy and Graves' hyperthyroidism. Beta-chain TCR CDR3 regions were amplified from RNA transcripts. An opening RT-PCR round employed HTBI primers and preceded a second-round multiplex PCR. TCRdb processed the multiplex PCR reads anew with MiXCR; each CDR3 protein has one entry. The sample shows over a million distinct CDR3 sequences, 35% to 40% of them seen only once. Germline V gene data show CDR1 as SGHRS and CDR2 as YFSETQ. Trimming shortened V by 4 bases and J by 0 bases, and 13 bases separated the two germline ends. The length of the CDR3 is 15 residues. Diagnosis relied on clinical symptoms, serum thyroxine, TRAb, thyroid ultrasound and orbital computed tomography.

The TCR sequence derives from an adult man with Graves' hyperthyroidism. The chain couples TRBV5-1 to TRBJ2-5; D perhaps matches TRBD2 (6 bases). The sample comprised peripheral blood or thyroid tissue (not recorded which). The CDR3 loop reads CASSARGTYQETQYF. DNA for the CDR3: TGCGCCAGCAGCGCGCGGGGCACGTACCAAGAGACCCAGTACTTC.